This T cell receptor (beta chain) stems from a study of CD8+ T cells in alopecia areata. cDNA serving as the sequencing template came from extracted, reverse transcribed RNA. Assay used: immunoSEQ multiplex PCR; TCRdb lists only in-frame clones, some missing. The table records some 120,000 clones, 61% of them present only once. The V end lost 7 bases, the J end lost 3 bases, and 18 bases lay between the germline ends. CDR1 SQVTM and CDR2 ANQGSEA come from the germline V gene. The CDR3 runs to 14 residues. Described treatment: oral pan-JAK inhibitor, 5-10 mg twice daily. The V and J genes are TRBV29-1 and TRBJ1-2; TRBD1 might be the D (5 bases). This receptor was obtained from a human donor with alopecia areata. The sample consisted of CD4+ T cells sorted from blood, taken at week 4, from a patient treated with tofacitinib. The CDR3 nucleotides read TGCAGCGCCCCTAAAGGGGAGGCCGACTATGGCTACACCTTC. Residues: CSAPKGEADYGYTF.